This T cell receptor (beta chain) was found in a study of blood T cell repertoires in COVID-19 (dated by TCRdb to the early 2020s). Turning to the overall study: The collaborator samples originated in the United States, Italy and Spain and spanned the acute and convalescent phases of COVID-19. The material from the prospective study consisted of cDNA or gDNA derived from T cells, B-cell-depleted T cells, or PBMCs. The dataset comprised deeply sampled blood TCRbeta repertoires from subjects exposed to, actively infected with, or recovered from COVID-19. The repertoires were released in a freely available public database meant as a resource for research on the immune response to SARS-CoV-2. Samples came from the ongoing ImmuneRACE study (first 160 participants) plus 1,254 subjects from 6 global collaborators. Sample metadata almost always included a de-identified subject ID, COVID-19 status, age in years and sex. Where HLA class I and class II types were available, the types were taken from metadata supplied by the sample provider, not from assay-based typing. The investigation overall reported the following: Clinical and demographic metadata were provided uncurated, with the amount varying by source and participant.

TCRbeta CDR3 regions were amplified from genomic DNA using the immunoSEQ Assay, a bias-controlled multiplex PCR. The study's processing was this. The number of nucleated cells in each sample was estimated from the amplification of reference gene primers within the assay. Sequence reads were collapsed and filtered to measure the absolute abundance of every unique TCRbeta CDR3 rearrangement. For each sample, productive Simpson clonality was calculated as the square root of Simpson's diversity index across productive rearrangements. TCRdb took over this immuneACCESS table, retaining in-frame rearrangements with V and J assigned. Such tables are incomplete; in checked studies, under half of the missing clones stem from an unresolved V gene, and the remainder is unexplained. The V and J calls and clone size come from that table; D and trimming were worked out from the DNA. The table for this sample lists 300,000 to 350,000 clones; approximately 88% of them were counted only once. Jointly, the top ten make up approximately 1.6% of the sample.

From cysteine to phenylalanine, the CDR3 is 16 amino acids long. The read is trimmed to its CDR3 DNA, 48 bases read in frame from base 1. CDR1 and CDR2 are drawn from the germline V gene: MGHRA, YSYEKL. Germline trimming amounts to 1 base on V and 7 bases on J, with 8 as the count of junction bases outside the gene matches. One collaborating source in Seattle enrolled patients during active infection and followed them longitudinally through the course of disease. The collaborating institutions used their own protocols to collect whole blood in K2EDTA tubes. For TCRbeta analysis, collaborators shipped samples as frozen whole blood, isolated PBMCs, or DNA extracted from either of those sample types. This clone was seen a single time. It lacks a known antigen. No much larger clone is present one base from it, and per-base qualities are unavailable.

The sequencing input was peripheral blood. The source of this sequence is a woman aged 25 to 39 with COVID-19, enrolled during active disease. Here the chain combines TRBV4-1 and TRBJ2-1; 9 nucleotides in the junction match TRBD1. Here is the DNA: TGCGCCAGCAGCCAAGGGCCGGGACAGGGTAAAAATGAGCAGTTCTTC. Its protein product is CASSQGPGQGKNEQFF.